The T cell receptor beta chain described here comes from a study of T-cell reconstitution after alpha-beta-depleted transplantation in children (dated by TCRdb to about 2016). Looking at the study overall: Using TCR repertoire profiling, the study quantitatively followed how T-cell immune reconstitution unfolded in children after TCRalphabeta/CD19-depleted allogeneic hematopoietic cell transplantation.

V is clipped by 5 bases and J by 4 bases, and the sequence between their germline boundaries is 18 bases long. According to the germline V gene (reference sequence), CDR1 reads DFQATT and CDR2 reads SNEGSKA. CDR3 length: 14 amino acids, cysteine to phenylalanine. This entry keeps only the CDR3 DNA: 42 bases, framed from base 1. In light of the paper, this sample's treatment or condition label describes: allogeneic hematopoietic cell transplantation with graft depleted of TCRalphabeta T cells and CD19 B cells. The children who served as transplant recipients had been given grafts of TCRalphabeta/CD19-depleted allogeneic hematopoietic cells. This clonotype was observed many times. Its cognate antigen has yet to be identified. The sample holds no much larger clone one base away, and base qualities are not on file. Overall study outcomes, separate from this receptor: In some patients, high TCRbeta diversity at day 60 was attributed to recipient T cells and intrathymic progenitors that had survived conditioning. The apparently early recovery of alphabetaT-cell counts about two months after transplant reportedly depended on only several hundred rapidly expanded clones that came from non-depleted graft cells. Over the following months the frequencies of hyperexpanded clones went down, and after one year T-cell counts and TCRbeta diversity were mostly credited to newly produced T cells.

Library construction relied on PCR. TCRdb lists the instrument as Illumina HiSeq 2500. Molecular barcoding was employed in the preparation of TCR libraries, with unique molecular identifiers being used to normalize TCRbeta repertoire quantification. TCRdb cleaned the public reads at Q25 with fastp, built clones with MiXCR and kept in-frame beta chains. CDR3 protein sequences are deduplicated, and each keeps its most common genes and DNA. The sample has hundreds of thousands of distinct CDR3 sequences on record, just under 8.5% of them singletons. The biggest ten clones account for roughly 5.8% of the sample.

The source material was PBMCs, mostly from graft donor cells, sampled 180 days after TCRalphabeta/CD19-depleted stem cell transplant. The chain is encoded by TRBV20-1 joined to TRBJ2-7, with a tentative D gene TRBD2 over 6 matching bases. This sequence originates from a male patient between 10 and 17 years old who had a stem cell transplant for acute lymphoblastic leukemia, so the T cells may come from the graft donor. This receptor has the CDR3 CSARLTSRFYEQYF. The DNA sequence is TGCAGTGCTCGACTCACTAGCAGATTTTACGAGCAGTACTTC.